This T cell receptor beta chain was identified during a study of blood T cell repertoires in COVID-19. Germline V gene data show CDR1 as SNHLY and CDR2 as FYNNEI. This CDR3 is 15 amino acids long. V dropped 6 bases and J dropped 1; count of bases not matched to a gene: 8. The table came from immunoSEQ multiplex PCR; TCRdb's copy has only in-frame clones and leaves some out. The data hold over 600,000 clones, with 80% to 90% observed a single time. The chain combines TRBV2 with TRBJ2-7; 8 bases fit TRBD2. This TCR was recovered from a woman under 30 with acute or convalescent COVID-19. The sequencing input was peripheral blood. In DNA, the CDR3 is TGTGCCAGCAGGTACCCGGGACTAGGATCCTACGAGCAGTACTTC. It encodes CASRYPGLGSYEQYF.